The 7 T cell receptor beta chains below all came from one sample that was sequenced in a study of PD-L1 blockade in urothelial cancer. Using immunoSEQ multiplex PCR, the repertoire was profiled, and TCRdb retains in-frame clones only, with some absent. The top ten clones hold over 3.5% of a sample with tens of thousands of clones, 60% to 85% of them seen once. Sequences were derived from PBMCs, sampled around atezolizumab (anti-PD-L1) treatment. The receptor set was obtained from a man between 70 and 80 years old with urothelial cancer.

The chain uses TRBV18 and TRBJ1-1; D might be TRBD1 (6 bases). Germline V gene data show CDR1 as KGHSH and CDR2 as LQKENI. The CDR3 extends over 15 amino acids. V lost 6 bases to trimming and J lost 0 bases, with 14 bases between them. The CDR3, as DNA: TGTGCCAGCTCTAGAGAGGGGGTCTTGAACACTGAAGCTTTCTTT. As protein: CASSREGVLNTEAFF.

This chain joins TRBV29-1 and TRBJ1-2; no definite D call. Germline V gives CDR1 SQVTM, CDR2 ANQGSEA. The V end was cut by 6 bases, the J end by 8 bases, with 10 bases between. The CDR3 runs 10 residues. CDR3 residues: CSVADGGYTF. CDR3 nucleotide sequence: TGCAGCGTCGCGGATGGCGGCTACACCTTC. The entire variable domain, with the rest obtained from reference TRBV29-1 and TRBJ1-2, is as follows: SAVISQKPSRDICQRGTSLTIQCQVDSQVTMMFWYRQQPGQSLTLIATANQGSEATYESGFVIDKFPISRPNLTFSTLTVSNMSPEDSSIYLCSVADGGYTFGSGTRLTVV.

In its sample, this clone was seen many times. The CDR3 loop reads CASSQLFDRESSGYTF. CDR3 bases: TGCGCCAGCAGCCAACTTTTCGACAGGGAAAGTTCAGGCTACACCTTC. This chain uses TRBV4-1 with TRBJ1-2, with 7 bases identical to TRBD1. The CDR3 spans 16 residues. With V trimmed by 2 bases and J by 8 bases, 14 bases remained unmatched. CDR1 MGHRA and CDR2 YSYEKL come from the germline V gene.

This rearrangement joins TRBV2 to TRBJ2-2, with D tentatively TRBD2 (5 bases). The CDR3 has 14 amino acids. Germline values: CDR1 SNHLY, CDR2 FYNNEI. V was trimmed by 3 bases and J by 7 bases, leaving 12 bases between them. The CDR3: CASSDDRRGGELFF. The DNA for the CDR3 is TGTGCCAGCAGTGATGATCGACGGGGCGGGGAGCTGTTTTTT.

The genes are TRBV7-2 and TRBJ2-7; 16 bases line up with TRBD2. Germline V gives CDR1 SGHTA, CDR2 FQGNSA. Trimming removed 4 bases from V and 7 bases from J; junction bases left unmatched: 13. This CDR3 spans 18 amino acids. The CDR3 nucleotides are TGTGCCAGCAGCTCCGACAGGGGACTAGCGGGAGGGCCAGGGGAGCAGTACTTC. Protein sequence: CASSSDRGLAGGPGEQYF.

This clone has only one observation. The rearrangement uses TRBV6-5 and TRBJ2-7; the D gene is possibly TRBD1 (5 bases). CDR1 and CDR2 from the germline V gene are MNHEY and SVGAGI. This CDR3 is 14 amino acids long. Trimming cost V 0 bases and J 0 bases, with 6 bases left between them. DNA for the CDR3: TGTGCCAGCAGTTACTCGACAGACTCCTACGAGCAGTACTTC. This codes for CASSYSTDSYEQYF.

The chain is built from TRBV27 and TRBJ1-5, with D possibly TRBD1 on 5 matching bases. V lost 5 bases and J lost 0, with 17 bases in between. Per the germline V gene, CDR1 is MNHEY and CDR2 is SMNVEV (reference sequence). The CDR3 runs to 17 residues. CDR3 in amino acids: CASSPRGGGSSNQPQHF. The CDR3 DNA reads TGTGCCAGCAGTCCCCGGGGGGGTGGCAGTAGCAATCAGCCCCAGCATTTT.